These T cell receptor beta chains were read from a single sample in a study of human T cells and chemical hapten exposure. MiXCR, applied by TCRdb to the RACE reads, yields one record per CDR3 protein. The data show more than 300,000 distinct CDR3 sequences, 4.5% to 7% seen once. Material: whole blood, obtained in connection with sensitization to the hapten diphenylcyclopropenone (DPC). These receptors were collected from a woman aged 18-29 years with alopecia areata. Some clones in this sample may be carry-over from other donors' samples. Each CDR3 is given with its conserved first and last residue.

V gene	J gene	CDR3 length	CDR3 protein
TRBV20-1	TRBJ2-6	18	CSARDQGGGTAGANVLTF
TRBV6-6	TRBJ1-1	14	CASSYSAGYTEAFF
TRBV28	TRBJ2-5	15	CASRSGPGSGETQYF
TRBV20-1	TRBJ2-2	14	CSARAFLDTGELFF
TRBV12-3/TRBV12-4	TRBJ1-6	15	CASSPPGGPGSPLHF
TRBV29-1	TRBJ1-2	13	CSALREGDYGYTF
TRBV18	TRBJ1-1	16	CASSSFSSAMNTEAFF
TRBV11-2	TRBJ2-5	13	CASSLGLGDSQYF
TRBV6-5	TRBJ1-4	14	CASSWDRSNEKLFF
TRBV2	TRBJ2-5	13	CASSEGDQETQYF
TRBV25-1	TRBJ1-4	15	CASSDASAGEEKLFF
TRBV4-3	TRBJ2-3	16	CASSQDGTGTGDTQYF
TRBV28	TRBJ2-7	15	CASRHSLPSSYEQYF
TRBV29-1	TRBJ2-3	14	CSVDGTDSTDTQYF
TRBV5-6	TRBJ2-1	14	CASSWGGQYHEQFF
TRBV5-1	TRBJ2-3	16	CASSRPPWPSTDTQYF
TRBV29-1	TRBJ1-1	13	CSAMLGVWAEAFF
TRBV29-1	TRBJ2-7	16	CSAAGRTGGNLNEQYF
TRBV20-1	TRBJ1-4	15	CSAKGREYFNEKLFF
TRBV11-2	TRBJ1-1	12	CASSADRALAFF
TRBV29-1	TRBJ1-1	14	CSVHAFGANTEAFF
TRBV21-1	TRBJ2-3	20	CASSKDYRAGGHTGTDTQYF
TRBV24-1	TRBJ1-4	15	CATSDADPREEKLFF
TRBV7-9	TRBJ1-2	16	CASSPYGPSDNYGYTF
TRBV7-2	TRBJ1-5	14	CASSLRDGDQPQHF
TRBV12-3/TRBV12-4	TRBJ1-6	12	CASSLLGSPLHF
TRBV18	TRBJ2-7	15	CASSGQIQVNDEQYF
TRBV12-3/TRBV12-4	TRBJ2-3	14	CASSSRGAGDTQYF
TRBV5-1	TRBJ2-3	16	CASSYGPPNGADTQYF
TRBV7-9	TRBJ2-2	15	CASSPGEENTGELFF
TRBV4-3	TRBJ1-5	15	CASSQETGGSQPQHF
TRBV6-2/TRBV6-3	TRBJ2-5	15	CASSAGTSGVETQYF
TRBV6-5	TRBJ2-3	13	CASGRETTDTQYF
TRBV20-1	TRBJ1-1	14	CSASPDRAVAEAFF
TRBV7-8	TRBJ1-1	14	CASRTPSKGTEAFF
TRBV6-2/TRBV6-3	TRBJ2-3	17	CASRPLLAGGFTDTQYF
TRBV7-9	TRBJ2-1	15	CASSHTGTSVNEQFF
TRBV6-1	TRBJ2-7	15	CASSELAGDLYEQYF
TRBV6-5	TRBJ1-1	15	CASRMGAGWPTEAFF
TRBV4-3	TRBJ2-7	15	CASSQDLNRGYEQYF
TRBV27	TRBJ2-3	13	CASSSLITDTQYF
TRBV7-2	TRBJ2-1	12	CASSSSGVEQFF
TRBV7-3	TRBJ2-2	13	CASSFSPSGELFF
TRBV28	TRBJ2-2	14	CASSPGLHTGELFF
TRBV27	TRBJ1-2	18	CASSLSGPQTGTHYGYTF
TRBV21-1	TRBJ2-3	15	CASSKDRDHTDTQYF
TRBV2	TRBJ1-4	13	CASSESEREALFF
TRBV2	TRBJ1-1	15	CASSGDRQERSEAFF
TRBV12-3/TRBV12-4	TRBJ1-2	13	CASSLDGSGGYTF
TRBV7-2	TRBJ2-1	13	CASSSAGGNEQFF
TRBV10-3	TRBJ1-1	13	CAISTGKNTEAFF
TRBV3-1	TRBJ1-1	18	CASSQDGDGGRPNTEAFF